A selection of T cell receptor beta chains follows, all from one sample in a study of blood T cell repertoires in COVID-19. Profiled with immunoSEQ multiplex PCR; TCRdb holds only in-frame clones, not every one. The table has about 280,000 clones, 89% seen once. The sample was peripheral blood. The receptors derive from a woman aged 30 to 39 with COVID-19, enrolled during active disease. The CDR3 runs from the conserved cysteine through the conserved F or W.

V,CDR3
TRBV2,CASSTSRDRVQNEKLFF
TRBV5-5,CASSLKQGPVYGYTF
TRBV19,CASSIGGQPQHF
TRBV7-2,CASSDGVGGTVNGYTF
TRBV4-1,CASSQEASLAGSTDTQYF
TRBV13,CASSSEKTGGSTPLHF
TRBV7-9,CASSVDTGGYTF
TRBV3-1/TRBV3-2,CASSRDRGSYNEQFF
TRBV5-1,CASGPGQGQATQYF
TRBV7-9,CASSYHSSRVEQYF